These 23 T cell receptor beta chains were sequenced from one sample in a study of regulatory T cells in long-lasting Graves disease (dated by TCRdb to the early 2020s). Libraries were built with multiplex PCR. The reads were generated on an Illumina HiSeq 4000. CDR3 regions were amplified by Arm-PCR with iRepertoire HTBI primers to construct TCR beta libraries. The public reads were quality trimmed at Q25 with fastp and then assembled into clones with MiXCR by TCRdb, keeping productive beta chains. Rows are combined by CDR3 protein, so each entry shows the most common genes and DNA. A total of almost 350,000 distinct CDR3 sequences appear in this sample, roughly a fifth of them only once. The top ten clones comprise less than 30% of the sample. The time point label corresponds to: persistent/refractory GD, antithyroid drugs over 5 years with positive TRAb. RNA was extracted from PBMCs in TRIzol for both TCR sequencing and RNA sequencing.

The starting material was peripheral blood mononuclear cells (PBMCs), obtained when the disease was refractory, from a patient treated with antithyroid drugs. These receptors came from a female donor with Graves disease.

With respect to this clonotype: The junction does not match germline at one end; this may be a read error. The chain combines TRBV19 with TRBJ1-3; TRBD1 is a possible D gene (5 bases). The CDR3 spans 14 residues. Germline V gene lookup returns CDR1 LNHDA and CDR2 SQIVND (reference sequence). The CDR3 sequence: CTSKGPGLGNTIYF. DNA of the CDR3: TGTACCAGCAAGGGGCCAGGGCTCGGAAACACCATATATTTT.

This clonotype was observed at least ten times. The rearrangement uses TRBV24-1 and TRBJ1-1, with D tentatively TRBD1 (6 bases). The CDR3 consists of 13 residues. V was shortened by 5 bases and J by 7 bases, with 13 bases between the two germline ends. Germline CDR1 KGHDR, CDR2 SFDVKD. CDR3 sequence: CATSGRQGNEAFF. The CDR3 bases are TGTGCCACCAGTGGAAGGCAGGGGAATGAAGCTTTCTTT.

This clonotype was found many times. The genes are TRBV2 and TRBJ2-5; D tentatively fits TRBD1 or TRBD2 (6 bases each). With 6 bases removed from V and 2 bases from J, the gap between germline ends came to 22 bases. The germline CDR1 and CDR2 sequences are SNHLY and FYNNEI. The CDR3 consists of 17 residues. CDR3 sequence (DNA): TGTGCCAGCAGGGGGGGTTTACAGGGAGGCTATCAAGAGACCCAGTACTTC. Translation: CASRGGLQGGYQETQYF. Using reference TRBV2 and TRBJ2-5 for the parts outside the CDR3, the full variable domain is EPEVTQTPSHQVTQMGQEVILRCVPISNHLYFYWYRQILGQKVEFLVSFYNNEISEKSEIFDDQFSVERPDGSNFTLKIRSTKLEDSAMYFCASRGGLQGGYQETQYFGPGTRLLVL.

The chain is built from TRBV12-3 or TRBV12-4 and TRBJ1-6, with D hard to call. The V gene lost 5 bases and the J gene lost 12 bases, with 26 bases spanning the gap. The CDR3 loop spans 17 amino acids. CDR3 sequence reads: CASSRREISLIGQPLHF. The CDR3 coding sequence is TGTGCCAGCAGTAGGCGGGAAATTAGTCTAATTGGCCAACCCCTCCACTTT.

The sample holds a few counts of this clonotype. The rearrangement uses TRBV7-9 and TRBJ2-5, with D perhaps TRBD2 (6 bases). V was cut by 2 bases and J by 8 bases, with 12 bases left in between. Germline V CDR1 and CDR2: SEHNR, FQNEAQ (reference sequence). The CDR3 totals 13 residues. The CDR3 loop reads CASSLRERDTQYF. The CDR3 region has the DNA TGTGCCAGCAGCTTACGGGAGAGGGATACCCAGTACTTC.

This clonotype showed up many times. The chain employs TRBV6-1 and TRBJ1-2, with TRBD1 as a possible D gene (6 bases). V shed 0 bases and J shed 5 bases, with 13 bases lying between them. The CDR3 is made up of 15 amino acids. Looked up from germline, CDR1 is MNHNS and CDR2 is SASEGT. The CDR3 region has the DNA TGTGCCAGCAGTGAAGCGCAAACAGGGCCTTATGGCTACACCTTC. It encodes CASSEAQTGPYGYTF.

The chain joins TRBV6-1 to TRBJ2-5; D not certain. With 5 bases removed from V and 0 bases from J, the gap between germline ends came to 13 bases. This CDR3 spans 15 amino acids. Per germline, CDR1 MNHNS and CDR2 SASEGT. As DNA, the CDR3 is TGTGCCAGCAGTACCCTTGGGGTAAACCAAGAGACCCAGTACTTC. Protein product: CASSTLGVNQETQYF.

J is TRBJ2-3 and V is TRBV6-5; D is unclear. The CDR3 runs to 14 residues. Germline-derived CDR1 and CDR2 are MNHEY and SVGAGI. Trimming removed 2 bases at V and 0 bases at J, with 6 bases between. CDR3 in DNA: TGTGCCAGCAGTTACGGGCCCAGCACAGATACGCAGTATTTT. It translates to CASSYGPSTDTQYF.

This chain joins TRBV7-8 and TRBJ1-5; D is unresolved. V lost 3 bases and J 4 bases, leaving 13 bases between the germline ends. There are 15 residues in the CDR3. The germline CDR1 and CDR2 sequences are SGHVS and FQNEAQ. CDR3 residues: CASSLGSGRNQPQHF. In nucleotides, the CDR3 is TGTGCCAGCAGCTTGGGCTCTGGGAGGAATCAGCCCCAGCATTTT.

The chain uses TRBV5-1 and TRBJ1-2, with D unresolved. Germline V gene sequence: CDR1 SGHRS, CDR2 YFSETQ. Trimming pared 3 bases from V and 8 bases from J, leaving 17 bases between. This CDR3 contains 14 residues. The CDR3 is CASSWTADKAGYTF. The CDR3 DNA reads as TGCGCCAGCAGCTGGACGGCCGATAAGGCCGGCTACACCTTC.

The rearrangement uses TRBV10-3 and TRBJ2-3; TRBD1 might be the D (5 bases). Germline loops: CDR1 ENHRY, CDR2 SYGVKD. Trimming shortened V by 7 bases and J by 1 base, and 18 bases separated the two germline ends. The length of the CDR3 is 16 residues. The CDR3 loop reads CAITPGVTGGTDTQYF. The CDR3 DNA reads TGTGCCATCACCCCTGGGGTCACAGGTGGCACAGATACGCAGTATTTT.

This clonotype was seen only a few times. This sequence joins TRBV15 and TRBJ1-2; D is possibly TRBD1 (6 bases). CDR1 and CDR2 (germline): LNHNV, YYDKDF (reference sequence). The CDR3 totals 16 residues. V was trimmed by 3 bases and J by 2 bases, leaving 16 bases between them. CDR3 DNA: TGTGCCACCAGCAGGGTGAGGACAGATCGCAACTATGGCTACACCTTC. Its translation is CATSRVRTDRNYGYTF.

The V gene is TRBV4-2, the J gene TRBJ2-7; D is unresolved. The ends were cut back, 0 bases at V and 12 bases at J, with 12 bases in the middle. Germline V CDR1 and CDR2: LGHNA, YNFKEQ. This CDR3 comprises 12 residues. Written as DNA, the CDR3 is TGTGCCAGCAGCCAAGAGGTAGGGCTGCTGTACTTC. It translates to CASSQEVGLLYF.

Comment on this clonotype: At one of its ends the junction is not consistent with the germline gene, which may arise from a read error. This sequence joins TRBV20-1 and TRBJ2-4; TRBD1 matches at 7 bases. Germline V gene lookup returns CDR1 DFQATT and CDR2 SNEGSKA (reference sequence). The CDR3 runs 17 residues. This chain's CDR3 is CNARFSWTGLAKNIQYF. CDR3 nucleotides: TGCAATGCTAGATTTAGTTGGACAGGACTAGCCAAAAACATTCAGTACTTC.

This clonotype was seen at least ten times. The chain uses TRBV6-1 and TRBJ1-2, with 9 bases lining up with TRBD1. V shed 7 bases, J shed 6 bases, and the junction held 6 bases outside the gene matches. The germline CDR1 and CDR2 sequences are MNHNS and SASEGT. The CDR3 covers 13 residues. CDR3 in DNA: TGTGCCAGCACGTCGACAGGGGGAGATGGCTACACCTTC. Its protein is CASTSTGGDGYTF.

This clonotype was detected many times. The rearrangement links TRBV11-2 to TRBJ1-1, with D perhaps matching TRBD1 (5 bases). The V gene's germline CDR1 is SGHAT and CDR2 FQNNGV. This CDR3 is 16 amino acids long. Trimming took 1 base from V and 4 from J, leaving 16 bases between them. The CDR3 coding sequence is TGTGCCAGCAGCTTAGGAGGGTTTTTCAGGGTCACTGAAGCTTTCTTT. This translates into CASSLGGFFRVTEAFF.

The genes are TRBV5-6 and TRBJ1-5; D is ambiguous. This CDR3 spans 14 amino acids. V shed 3 bases and J shed 0 bases, with 7 bases lying between them. The germline V gene has CDR1 SGHDT and CDR2 YYEEEE. CDR3 loop: CASSYKSSNQPQHF. DNA for the CDR3: TGTGCCAGCAGCTACAAATCTAGCAATCAGCCCCAGCATTTT. The full variable domain, with the rest looked up from reference TRBV5-6 and TRBJ1-5, is DAGVTQSPTHLIKTRGQQVTLRCSPKSGHDTVSWYQQALGQGPQFIFQYYEEEERQRGNFPDRFSGHQFPNYSSELNVNALLLGDSALYLCASSYKSSNQPQHFGDGTRLSIL.

The chain couples TRBV20-1 to TRBJ2-1, with D possibly being TRBD2 (6 bases). Germline V gene lookup returns CDR1 DFQATT and CDR2 SNEGSKA (reference sequence). The CDR3 sequence is 16 residues long. V was cut by 0 bases and J by 5 bases, with 17 bases left in between. The CDR3 DNA reads TGCAGTGCTAGAGATCTGGGTCGAACTAGCCACAATGAGCAGTTCTTC. Its translation is CSARDLGRTSHNEQFF.

This clonotype was seen at least ten times. The V call is TRBV12-3 or TRBV12-4, the J call TRBJ1-5, with 9 bases that match TRBD1. Trimming at V came to 6 bases and at J to 6 bases, leaving 12 bases not matched to a gene. The CDR3 is 16 amino acids. The CDR3 region is CASSLTLGQGFQPQHF. DNA of the CDR3: TGTGCCAGCAGCCTCACCCTCGGACAGGGGTTTCAGCCCCAGCATTTT.

The chain has TRBV29-1 and TRBJ2-1, with no clear D. The germline gives CDR1 SQVTM, CDR2 ANQGSEA. This CDR3 has 13 amino acids. V was cut by 0 bases and J by 9 bases, with 12 bases left in between. The CDR3, as DNA: TGCAGCGTTGAAGACGGCCTGGCGGTTGAGCAGTTCTTC. Residues: CSVEDGLAVEQFF.

This clonotype was detected ten times or more. The V gene is TRBV2, the J gene TRBJ1-4; D remains ambiguous. The V gene's germline CDR1 is SNHLY and CDR2 FYNNEI. The CDR3 contains 13 residues. V was pared by 6 bases and J by 0 bases, with 5 bases between. CDR3 DNA: TGTGCCAGCAGATATGCAACTAATGAAAAACTGTTTTTT. It specifies CASRYATNEKLFF.

This clonotype was seen ten or more times. The CDR3 here is CSVGGGAYEQYF. DNA for the CDR3: TGCAGCGTTGGCGGGGGGGCCTACGAGCAGTACTTC. The chain carries TRBV29-1 and TRBJ2-7, with TRBD2 matching 9 bases. Trimming at V came to 4 bases and at J to 2 bases, leaving 0 bases not matched to a gene. The length of the CDR3 is 12 residues. Per germline, CDR1 SQVTM and CDR2 ANQGSEA.

Many counts were recorded for this clonotype. This rearrangement joins TRBV27 to TRBJ1-1; no reliable D call. CDR3 length: 11 amino acids. The germline gives CDR1 MNHEY, CDR2 SMNVEV (reference sequence). V lost 7 bases and J lost 13, with 16 bases in between. The chain's CDR3 is CASKSTSFSFF. DNA for the CDR3: TGTGCCAGCAAGTCGACATCTTTTAGTTTCTTT.